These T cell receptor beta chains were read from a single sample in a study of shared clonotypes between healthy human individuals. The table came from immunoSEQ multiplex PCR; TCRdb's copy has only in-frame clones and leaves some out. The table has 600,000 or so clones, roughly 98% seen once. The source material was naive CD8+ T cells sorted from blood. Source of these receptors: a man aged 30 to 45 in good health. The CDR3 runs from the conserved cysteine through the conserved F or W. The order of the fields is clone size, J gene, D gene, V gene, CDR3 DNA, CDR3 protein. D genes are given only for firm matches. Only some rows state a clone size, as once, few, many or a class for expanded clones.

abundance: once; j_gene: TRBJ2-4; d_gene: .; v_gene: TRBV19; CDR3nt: TGTGCCAGTAGTATAGACGGCGATCAGCTAGCCAAAAACATTCAGTACTTC; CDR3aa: CASSIDGDQLAKNIQYF
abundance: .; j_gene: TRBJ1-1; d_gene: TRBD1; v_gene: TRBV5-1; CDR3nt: TGCGCCAGCATGGACAGGGGGAAGGCTTTCTTT; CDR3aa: CASMDRGKAFF
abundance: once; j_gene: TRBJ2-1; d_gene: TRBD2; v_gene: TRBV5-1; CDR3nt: TGCGCCAGCAGCTTGACGGGAGGGCCGGAGAATGAGCAGTTCTTC; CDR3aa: CASSLTGGPENEQFF
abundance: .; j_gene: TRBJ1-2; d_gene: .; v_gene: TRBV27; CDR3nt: TGTGCCAGCAGTTTAGGCAGGGCTAACTATGGCTACACCTTC; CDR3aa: CASSLGRANYGYTF
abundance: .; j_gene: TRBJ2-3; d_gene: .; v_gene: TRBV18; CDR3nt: TGTGCCAGCTCACCCTGGGCAGGACCCACGAGAACTAGCACAGATACGCAGTATTTT; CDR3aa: CASSPWAGPTRTSTDTQYF
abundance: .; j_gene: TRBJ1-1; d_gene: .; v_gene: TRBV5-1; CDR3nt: TGCGCCAGCAGCTTGGCGGGAGAGGGTGAAGCTTTCTTT; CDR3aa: CASSLAGEGEAFF
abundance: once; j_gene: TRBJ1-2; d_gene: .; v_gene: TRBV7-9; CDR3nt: TGTGCCAGCAGCTCCCCCCTCATAGGCTACACCTTC; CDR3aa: CASSSPLIGYTF
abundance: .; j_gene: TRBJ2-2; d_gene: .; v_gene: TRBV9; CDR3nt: TGTGCCAGCAGCGGGCTCCTCCAGGGGAGCCCGGGGACCGGGGAGCTGTTTTTT; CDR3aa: CASSGLLQGSPGTGELFF
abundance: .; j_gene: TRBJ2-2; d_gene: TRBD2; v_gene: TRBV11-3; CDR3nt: TGTGCCAGCAGCTTGGCGGGAGGGCTCTCTAACACCGGGGAGCTGTTTTTT; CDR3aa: CASSLAGGLSNTGELFF
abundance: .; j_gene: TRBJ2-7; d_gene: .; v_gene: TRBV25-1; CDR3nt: TGTGCCAGCAGTGAATTTCTGGGGTCCTACGAGCAGTACTTC; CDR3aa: CASSEFLGSYEQYF
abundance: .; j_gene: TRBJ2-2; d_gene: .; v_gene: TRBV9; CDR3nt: TGTGCCAGCACTACGCTAGCTACCGGGGAGCTGTTTTTT; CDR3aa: CASTTLATGELFF
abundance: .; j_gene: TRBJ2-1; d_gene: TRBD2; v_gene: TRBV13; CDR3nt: TGTGCCAGCAGCTCCCTTTGGAGCGGGAGTCCCAATGAGCAGTTCTTC; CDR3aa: CASSSLWSGSPNEQFF
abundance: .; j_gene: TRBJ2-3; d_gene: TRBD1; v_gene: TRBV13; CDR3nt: TGTGCCAGCAGCTCCAACGAGGGGGCTACTAGCACAGATACGCAGTATTTT; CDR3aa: CASSSNEGATSTDTQYF
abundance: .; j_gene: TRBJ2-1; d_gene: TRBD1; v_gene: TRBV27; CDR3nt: TGTGCCAGCAGCGACAGGGATGGATCCTACAATGAGCAGTTCTTC; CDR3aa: CASSDRDGSYNEQFF
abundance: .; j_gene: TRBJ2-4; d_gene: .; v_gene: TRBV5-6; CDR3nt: TGTGCCAGCAGCTTGACAAATGCAAACATTCAGTACTTC; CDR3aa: CASSLTNANIQYF
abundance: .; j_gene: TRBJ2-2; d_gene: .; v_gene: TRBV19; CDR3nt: TGTGCCAGTAGTATAGGGGACCCCATGGGGGAGCTGTTTTTT; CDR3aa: CASSIGDPMGELFF
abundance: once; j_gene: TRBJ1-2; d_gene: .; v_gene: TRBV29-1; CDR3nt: TGCAGCGTTGAAGGGGAAGACAGCTACTATGGCTACACCTTC; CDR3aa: CSVEGEDSYYGYTF
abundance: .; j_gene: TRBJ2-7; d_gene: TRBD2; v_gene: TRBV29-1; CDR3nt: TGCAGCGTCCGACTAGCGGGAGAGAGCTCCTACGAGCAGTACTTC; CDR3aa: CSVRLAGESSYEQYF
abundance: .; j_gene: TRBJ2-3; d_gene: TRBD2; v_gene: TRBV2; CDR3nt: TGTGCCAGCAGACTAGCGGGAGGTGCGACAGATACGCAGTATTTT; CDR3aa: CASRLAGGATDTQYF
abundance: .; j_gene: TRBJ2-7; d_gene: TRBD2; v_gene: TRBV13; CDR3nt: TGTGCCAGCAGTTTTTCACTAGCGGGGCCCTACGAGCAGTACTTC; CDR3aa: CASSFSLAGPYEQYF
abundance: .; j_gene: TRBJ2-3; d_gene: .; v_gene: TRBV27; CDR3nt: TGTGCCAGCAGTAGTACAGATACGCAGTATTTT; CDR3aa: CASSSTDTQYF
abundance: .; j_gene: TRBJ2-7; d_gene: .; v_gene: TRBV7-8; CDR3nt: TGTGCCAGCAGCTTATCGTGGACAGAAGTCTACGAGCAGTACTTC; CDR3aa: CASSLSWTEVYEQYF
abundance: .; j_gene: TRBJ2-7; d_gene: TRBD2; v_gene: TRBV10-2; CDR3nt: TGCGCCAGCAGTGAGTCCGGACTAGCGGGAGGCTACGAGCAGTACTTC; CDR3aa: CASSESGLAGGYEQYF
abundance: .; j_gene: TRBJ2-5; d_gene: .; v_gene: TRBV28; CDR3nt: TGTGCCAGCAGTCTACCAGTGGCTGGGACCCAGTACTTC; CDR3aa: CASSLPVAGTQYF
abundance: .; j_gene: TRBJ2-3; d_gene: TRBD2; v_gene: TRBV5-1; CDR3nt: TGCGCCAGCAGCTCGGGACTAGCGGGTTTATCGGGGACAGATACGCAGTATTTT; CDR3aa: CASSSGLAGLSGTDTQYF
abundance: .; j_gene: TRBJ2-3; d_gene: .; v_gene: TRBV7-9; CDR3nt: TGTGCCAGCAGCTTAGTTCGAGAGGACTCAGATACGCAGTATTTT; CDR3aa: CASSLVREDSDTQYF
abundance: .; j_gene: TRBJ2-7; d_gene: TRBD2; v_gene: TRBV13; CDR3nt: TGTGCCAGCAGCTTTTCGACTAGCGGAAACCCCTACGAGCAGTACTTC; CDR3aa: CASSFSTSGNPYEQYF
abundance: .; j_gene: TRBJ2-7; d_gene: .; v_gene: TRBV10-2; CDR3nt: TGCGCCAGCAGTGAGTTTGGCCGCGGAGAACCCGCGTACGAGCAGTACTTC; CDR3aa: CASSEFGRGEPAYEQYF
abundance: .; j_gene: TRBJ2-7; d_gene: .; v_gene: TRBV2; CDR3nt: TGTGCCAGCAGTGATTCTGGGGGGAAGTACGAGCAGTACTTC; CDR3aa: CASSDSGGKYEQYF
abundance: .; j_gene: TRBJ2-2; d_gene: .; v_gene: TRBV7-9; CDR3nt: TGTGCCAGCAGCTTGCTAGCAGGGAACGCCGGGGAGCTGTTTTTT; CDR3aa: CASSLLAGNAGELFF
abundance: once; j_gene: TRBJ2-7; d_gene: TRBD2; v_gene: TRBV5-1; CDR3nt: TGCGCCAGCAGCTGGGAGGGCAGAGACTACGAGCAGTACTTC; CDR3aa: CASSWEGRDYEQYF
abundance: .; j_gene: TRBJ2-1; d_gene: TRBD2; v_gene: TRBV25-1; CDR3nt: TGTGCCAGCAGTTGGGGGAGCGGGGAATACAATGAGCAGTTCTTC; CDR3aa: CASSWGSGEYNEQFF
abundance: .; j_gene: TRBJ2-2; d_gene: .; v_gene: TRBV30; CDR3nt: TGTGCCTGGAGAGAAGGGGTTCCCGGGGAGCTGTTTTTT; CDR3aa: CAWREGVPGELFF
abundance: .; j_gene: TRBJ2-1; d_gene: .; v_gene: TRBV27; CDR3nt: TGTGCCAGCAGTCCTTTGGGGGGCCAAATCGAGTTCTTC; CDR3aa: CASSPLGGQIEFF
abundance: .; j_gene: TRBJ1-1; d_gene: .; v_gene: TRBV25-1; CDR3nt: TGTGCCAGCAGTGTACGGGGAGGGAACACTGAAGCTTTCTTT; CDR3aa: CASSVRGGNTEAFF
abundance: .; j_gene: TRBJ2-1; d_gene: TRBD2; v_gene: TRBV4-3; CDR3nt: TGCGCCAGCAGCCAAGATAGGCTAGCGGAGGCTCGTGGTGAGCAGTTCTTC; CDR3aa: CASSQDRLAEARGEQFF
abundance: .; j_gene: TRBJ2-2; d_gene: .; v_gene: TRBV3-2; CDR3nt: TGTGCCAGGACCGGGGAGCTGTTTTTT; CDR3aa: CARTGELFF
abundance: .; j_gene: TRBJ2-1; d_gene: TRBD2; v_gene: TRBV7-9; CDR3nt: TGTGCCAGCAGCTTACAGACGAGCGGGATCCACCCCTACAATGAGCAGTTCTTC; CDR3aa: CASSLQTSGIHPYNEQFF
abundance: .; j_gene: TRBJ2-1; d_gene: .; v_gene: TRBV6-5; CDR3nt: TGTGCCAGCAGTTACTCGGCCGTCGGTGAGCAGTTCTTC; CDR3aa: CASSYSAVGEQFF
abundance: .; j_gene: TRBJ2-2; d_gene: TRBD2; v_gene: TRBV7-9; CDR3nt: TGTGCCAGCATGCCGGGACTAGCGGAACCTACGAACACCGGGGAGCTGTTTTTT; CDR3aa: CASMPGLAEPTNTGELFF
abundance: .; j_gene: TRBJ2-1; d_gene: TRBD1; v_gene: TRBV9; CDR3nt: TGTGCCAGCAGCGTAGTCTGGACAGGGGGCCATGAGCAGTTCTTC; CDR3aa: CASSVVWTGGHEQFF
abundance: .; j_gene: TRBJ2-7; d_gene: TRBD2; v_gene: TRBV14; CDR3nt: TGTGCCAGCAGCCAAGAGGCTAGCGGGGGAAGAGATATGTACTTC; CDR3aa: CASSQEASGGRDMYF
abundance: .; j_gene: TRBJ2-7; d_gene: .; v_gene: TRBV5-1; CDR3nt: TGCGCCAGCAGCTTGGCCCCGGCCTACGAGCAGTACTTC; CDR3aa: CASSLAPAYEQYF
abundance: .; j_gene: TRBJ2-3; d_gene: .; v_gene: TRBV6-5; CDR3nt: TGTGCCACCCTTTGGGGCACAGATACGCAGTATTTT; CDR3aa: CATLWGTDTQYF
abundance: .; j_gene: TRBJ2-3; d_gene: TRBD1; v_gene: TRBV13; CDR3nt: TGTGCCAGCAGCCAGACAGGGCCAGATACGCAGTATTTT; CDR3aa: CASSQTGPDTQYF
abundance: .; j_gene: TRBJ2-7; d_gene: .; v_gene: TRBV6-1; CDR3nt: TGTGCCAGCAGTGATAATGGGGACTTATACGAGCAGTACTTC; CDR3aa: CASSDNGDLYEQYF
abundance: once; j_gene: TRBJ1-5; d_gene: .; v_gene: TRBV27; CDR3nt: TGTGCCAGCAGTCCGATTAATCAGCCCCAGCATTTT; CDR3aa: CASSPINQPQHF
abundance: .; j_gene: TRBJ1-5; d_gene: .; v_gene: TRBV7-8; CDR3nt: TGTGCCAGCAGCTCGGGGAGACGGCAGCCCCAGCATTTT; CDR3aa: CASSSGRRQPQHF
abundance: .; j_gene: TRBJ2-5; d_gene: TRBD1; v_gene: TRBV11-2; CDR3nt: TGTGCCAGCACGACAGGGTTTGAGACCCAGTACTTC; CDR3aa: CASTTGFETQYF
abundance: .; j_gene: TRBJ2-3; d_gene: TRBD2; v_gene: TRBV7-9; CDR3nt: TGTGCCAGCAGCTCTCCTCGGACTAGCGGGAGATCTAGCACAGATACGCAGTATTTT; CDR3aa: CASSSPRTSGRSSTDTQYF
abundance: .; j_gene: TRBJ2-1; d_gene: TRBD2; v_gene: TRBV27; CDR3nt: TGTGCCAGCAGTTTACGGACTAGCGGGATAGATGAGCAGTTCTTC; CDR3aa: CASSLRTSGIDEQFF
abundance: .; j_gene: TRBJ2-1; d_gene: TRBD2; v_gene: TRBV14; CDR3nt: TGTGCCAGCAGCCAAGGATCCCCGGGACTAGCGTACAATGAGCAGTTCTTC; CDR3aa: CASSQGSPGLAYNEQFF
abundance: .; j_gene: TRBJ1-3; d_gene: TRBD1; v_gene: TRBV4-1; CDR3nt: TGCGCCACCGGCCCCAGGGGGCCTGGAAACACCATATATTTT; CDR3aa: CATGPRGPGNTIYF
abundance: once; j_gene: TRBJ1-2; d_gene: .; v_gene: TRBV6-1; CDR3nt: TGTGCCAGCACTTCCGGAGGGGCAGAAGGCTACACCTTC; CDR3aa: CASTSGGAEGYTF